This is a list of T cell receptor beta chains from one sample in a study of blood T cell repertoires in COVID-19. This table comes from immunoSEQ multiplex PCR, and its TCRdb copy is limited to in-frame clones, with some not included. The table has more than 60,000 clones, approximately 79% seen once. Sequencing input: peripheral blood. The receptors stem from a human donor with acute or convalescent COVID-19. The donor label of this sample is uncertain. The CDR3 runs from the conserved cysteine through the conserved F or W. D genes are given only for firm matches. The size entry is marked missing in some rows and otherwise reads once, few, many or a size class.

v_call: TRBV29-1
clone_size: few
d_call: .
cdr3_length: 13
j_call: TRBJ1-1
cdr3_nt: TGCAGCGTTGATTGGGCACAGAAGACTGAAGCTTTCTTT
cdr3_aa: CSVDWAQKTEAFF

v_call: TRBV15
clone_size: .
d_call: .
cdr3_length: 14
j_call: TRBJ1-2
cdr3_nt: TGTGCCACCAGCAGAGATCGAACAGGATATGGCTACACCTTC
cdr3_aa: CATSRDRTGYGYTF

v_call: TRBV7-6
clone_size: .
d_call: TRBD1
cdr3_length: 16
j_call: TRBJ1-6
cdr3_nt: TGTGCCAGCAGCCTAAACCGACAGGGGTATAATTCACCCCTCCACTTT
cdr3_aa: CASSLNRQGYNSPLHF

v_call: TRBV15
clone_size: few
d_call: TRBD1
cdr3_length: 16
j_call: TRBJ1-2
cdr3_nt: TGTGCCACCAGCAGAGGTGGGACAGGACCGAACTATGGCTACACCTTC
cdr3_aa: CATSRGGTGPNYGYTF

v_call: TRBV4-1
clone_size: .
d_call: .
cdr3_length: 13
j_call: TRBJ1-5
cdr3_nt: TGCGCCAGCAGCCAAGGACTAAATCAGCCCCAGCATTTT
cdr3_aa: CASSQGLNQPQHF

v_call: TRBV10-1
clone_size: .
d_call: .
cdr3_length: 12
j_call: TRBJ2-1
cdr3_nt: TGCGCCGCTCACGGGGATAACAATGAGCAGTTCTTC
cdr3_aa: CAAHGDNNEQFF

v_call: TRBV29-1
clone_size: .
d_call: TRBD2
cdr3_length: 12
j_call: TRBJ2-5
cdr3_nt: TGCAGCGGGATGTGGGGAGGGGAGACCCAGTACTTC
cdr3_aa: CSGMWGGETQYF

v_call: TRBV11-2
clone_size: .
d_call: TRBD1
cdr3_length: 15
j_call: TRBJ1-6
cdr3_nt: TGTGCCAGCAGTCGCCCCACAGGGGCCAATTCACCCCTCCACTTT
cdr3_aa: CASSRPTGANSPLHF

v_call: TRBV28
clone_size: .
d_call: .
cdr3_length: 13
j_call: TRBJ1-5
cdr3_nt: TGTGCCAGCAGCCCACAGGCAAATCAGCCCCAGCATTTT
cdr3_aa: CASSPQANQPQHF

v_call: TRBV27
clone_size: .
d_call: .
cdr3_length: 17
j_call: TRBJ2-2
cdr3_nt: TGTGCCAGCGGAAAGACCGGGACACAGTTTGGCACCGGGGAGCTGTTTTTT
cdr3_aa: CASGKTGTQFGTGELFF

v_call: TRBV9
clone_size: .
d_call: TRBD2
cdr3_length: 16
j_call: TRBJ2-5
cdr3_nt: TGTGCCAGCAGCCCAAGCGGGATCGGGGTCCAGGAGACCCAGTACTTC
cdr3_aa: CASSPSGIGVQETQYF

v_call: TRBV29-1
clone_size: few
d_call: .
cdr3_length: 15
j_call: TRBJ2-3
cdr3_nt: TGCAGCACCAAACGCGGGCCCGGGGGTACAGATACGCAGTATTTT
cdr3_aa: CSTKRGPGGTDTQYF

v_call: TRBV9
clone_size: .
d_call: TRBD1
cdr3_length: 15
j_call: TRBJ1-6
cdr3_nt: TGTGCCAGCAGCGTTAACACAGGGGCTAATTCACCCCTCCACTTT
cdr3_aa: CASSVNTGANSPLHF

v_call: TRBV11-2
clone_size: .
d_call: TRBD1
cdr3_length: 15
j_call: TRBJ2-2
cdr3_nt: TGTGCCAGCAGCGTGGGACAGATTGGGACCGGGGAGCTGTTTTTT
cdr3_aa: CASSVGQIGTGELFF

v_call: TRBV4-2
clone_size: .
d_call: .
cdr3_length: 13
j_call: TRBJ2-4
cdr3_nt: TGTGCCAGCAGCCAAGATCTGGGGCAGCAGCAGTACTTC
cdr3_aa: CASSQDLGQQQYF

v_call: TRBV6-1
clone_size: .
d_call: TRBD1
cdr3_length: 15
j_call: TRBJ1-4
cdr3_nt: TGTGCCAGCAGTGAGCCCGGACAGGGGACAGAAAAACTGTTTTTT
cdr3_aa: CASSEPGQGTEKLFF

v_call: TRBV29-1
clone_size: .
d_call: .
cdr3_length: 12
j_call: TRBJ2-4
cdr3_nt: TGCAGCGTTGAACGGGATTCGAACATTCAGTACTTC
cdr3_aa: CSVERDSNIQYF

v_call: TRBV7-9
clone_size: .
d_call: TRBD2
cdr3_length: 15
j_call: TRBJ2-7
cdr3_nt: TGTGCCAGCAGCTTAGTAGCGGGAGGTACCTACGAGCAGTACTTC
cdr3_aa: CASSLVAGGTYEQYF

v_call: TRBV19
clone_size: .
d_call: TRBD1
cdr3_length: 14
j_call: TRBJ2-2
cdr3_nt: TGTGCCAGTAGTAAGGGACAGGGTTTCGGGGAGCTGTTTTTT
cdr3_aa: CASSKGQGFGELFF

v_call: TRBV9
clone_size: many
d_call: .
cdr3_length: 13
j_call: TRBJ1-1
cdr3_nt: TGTGCCAGCAGCGTGACGGGGAACACTGAAGCTTTCTTT
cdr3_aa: CASSVTGNTEAFF

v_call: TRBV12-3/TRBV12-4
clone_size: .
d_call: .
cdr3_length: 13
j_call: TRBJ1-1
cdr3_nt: TGTGCCAGCAGTTTAAAACAGAGCACTGAAGCTTTCTTT
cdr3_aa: CASSLKQSTEAFF

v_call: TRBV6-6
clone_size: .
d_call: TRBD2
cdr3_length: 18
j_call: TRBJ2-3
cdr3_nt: TGTGCCAGCAGTCCACTCCCGGGACTAGCGGGAGGCACAGATACGCAGTATTTT
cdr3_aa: CASSPLPGLAGGTDTQYF

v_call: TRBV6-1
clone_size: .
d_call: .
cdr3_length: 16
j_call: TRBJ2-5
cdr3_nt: TGTGCCAGCAGTGTTCAAACGGGCCCGGGGGTAGAGACCCAGTACTTC
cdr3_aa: CASSVQTGPGVETQYF

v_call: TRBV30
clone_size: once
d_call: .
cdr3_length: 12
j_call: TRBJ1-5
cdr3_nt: TGTGCCTGGAGTGTACAGGATCAGCCCCAGCATTTT
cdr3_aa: CAWSVQDQPQHF

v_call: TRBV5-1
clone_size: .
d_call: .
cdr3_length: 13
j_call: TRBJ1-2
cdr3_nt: TGCGCCAGCAGCGCCGATCCCGGCTATGGCTACACCTTC
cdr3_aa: CASSADPGYGYTF

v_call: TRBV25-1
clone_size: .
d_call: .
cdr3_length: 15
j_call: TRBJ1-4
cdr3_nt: TGTGCCAGCTCCAAGGCGGCTGGGTCTAATGAAAAACTGTTTTTT
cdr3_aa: CASSKAAGSNEKLFF

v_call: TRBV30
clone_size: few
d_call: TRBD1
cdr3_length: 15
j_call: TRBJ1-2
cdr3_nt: TGTGCCTGGAGGACGCACAGGGGGGCCTCGTCTGGCTACACCTTC
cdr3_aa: CAWRTHRGASSGYTF

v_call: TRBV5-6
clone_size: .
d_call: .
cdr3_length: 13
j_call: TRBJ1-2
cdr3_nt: TGTGCCAGCCGCATGACAGGTCTCTATGGCTACACCTTC
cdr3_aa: CASRMTGLYGYTF

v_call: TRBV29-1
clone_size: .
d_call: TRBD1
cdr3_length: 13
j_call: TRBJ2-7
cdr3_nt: TGCAGCGTTTATCGACAGGGTGGACACGAGCAGTACTTC
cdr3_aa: CSVYRQGGHEQYF

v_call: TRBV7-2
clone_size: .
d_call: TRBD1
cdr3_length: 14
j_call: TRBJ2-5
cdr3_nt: TGTGCCAGCAGCTTCGACAGGGGGAAGGAGACCCAGTACTTC
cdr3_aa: CASSFDRGKETQYF

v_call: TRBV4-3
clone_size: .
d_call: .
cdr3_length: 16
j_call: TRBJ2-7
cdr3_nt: TGCGCCAGCAGCCAAGCCCGGGGGGCGCGGGTGTACGAGCAGTACTTC
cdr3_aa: CASSQARGARVYEQYF

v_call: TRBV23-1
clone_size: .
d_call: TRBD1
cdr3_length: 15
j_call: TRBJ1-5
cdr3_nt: TGCGCCAGCAGTCACTTCGACAGGGGCCATCAGCCCCAGCATTTT
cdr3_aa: CASSHFDRGHQPQHF

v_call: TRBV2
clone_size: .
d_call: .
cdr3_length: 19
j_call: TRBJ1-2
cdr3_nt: TGTGCCAGCAGTGTACTCCCGCGGGAGTTGAGCAGACATCCAGTTGGCTACACCTTC
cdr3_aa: CASSVLPRELSRHPVGYTF

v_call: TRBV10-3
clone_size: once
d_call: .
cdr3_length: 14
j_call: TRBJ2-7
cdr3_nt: TGTGCCATCAACCCGGGACATACTCCCTACGAGCAGTACTTC
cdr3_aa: CAINPGHTPYEQYF

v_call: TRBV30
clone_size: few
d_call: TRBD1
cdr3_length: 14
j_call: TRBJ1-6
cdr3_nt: TGTGCCTGGAGTGTGGACAGGGGATCTTCACCCCTCCACTTT
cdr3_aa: CAWSVDRGSSPLHF

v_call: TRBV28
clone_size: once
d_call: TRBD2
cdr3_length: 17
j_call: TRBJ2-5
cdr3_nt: TGTGCCAGCAGTCGCAGGTCTAGCGGGGGGGTGCAAGAGACCCAGTACTTC
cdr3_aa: CASSRRSSGGVQETQYF

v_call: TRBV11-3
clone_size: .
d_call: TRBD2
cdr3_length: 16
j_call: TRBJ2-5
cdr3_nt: TGTGCCAGCAGCTCGGGACTAGCGGGCTACCAAGAGACCCAGTACTTC
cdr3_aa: CASSSGLAGYQETQYF

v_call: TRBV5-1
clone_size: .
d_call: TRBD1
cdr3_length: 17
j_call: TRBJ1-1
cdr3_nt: TGCGCCAGCAGCTTGACAGCGGGGACAGGGGGAAAGAGCGTGGCTTTCTTT
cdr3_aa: CASSLTAGTGGKSVAFF

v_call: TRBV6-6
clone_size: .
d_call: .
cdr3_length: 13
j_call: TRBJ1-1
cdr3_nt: TGTGCCAGCAGTTCCCCGGAGCGACTTGAAGCTTTCTTT
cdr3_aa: CASSSPERLEAFF

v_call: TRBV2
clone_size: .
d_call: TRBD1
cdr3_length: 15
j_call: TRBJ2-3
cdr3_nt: TGTGCCAGCCAACCGGGACAGGGTAGGGCAGATACGCAGTATTTT
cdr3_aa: CASQPGQGRADTQYF

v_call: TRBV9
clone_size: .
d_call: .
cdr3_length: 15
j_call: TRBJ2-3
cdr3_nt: TGTGCCAGCAGCGTAGGTGGTCGGGGCACAGATACGCAGTATTTT
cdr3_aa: CASSVGGRGTDTQYF

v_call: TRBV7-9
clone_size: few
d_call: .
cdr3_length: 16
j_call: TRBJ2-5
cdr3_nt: TGTGCCAGCAGCTTAGGTGGGATTGGGGCCCAAGAGACCCAGTACTTC
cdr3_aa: CASSLGGIGAQETQYF

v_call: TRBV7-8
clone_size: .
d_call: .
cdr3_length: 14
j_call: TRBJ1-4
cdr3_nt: TGTGCCAGCAGCTTAGACAGGGTGAAGGAAAAACTGTTTTTT
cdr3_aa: CASSLDRVKEKLFF

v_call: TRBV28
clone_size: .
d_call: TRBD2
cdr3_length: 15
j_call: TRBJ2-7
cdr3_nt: TGTGCCAGCAGCCCCCCGGGGGGAGGCGGCTACGAGCAGTACTTC
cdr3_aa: CASSPPGGGGYEQYF

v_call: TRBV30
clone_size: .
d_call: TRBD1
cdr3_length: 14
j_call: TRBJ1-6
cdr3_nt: TGTGCCTGGACCGACAGGGTCTATAATTCACCCCTCCACTTT
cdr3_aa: CAWTDRVYNSPLHF

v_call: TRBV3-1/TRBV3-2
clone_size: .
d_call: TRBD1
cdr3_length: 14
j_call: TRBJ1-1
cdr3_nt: TGTGCCAGCAGTATTTACCGGACAGGCGTTGAAGCTTTCTTT
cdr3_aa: CASSIYRTGVEAFF

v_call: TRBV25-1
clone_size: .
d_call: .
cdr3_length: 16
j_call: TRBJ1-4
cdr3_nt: TGTGCCAGCAGTGAATCCCGGGGGGGAGACGGTGAAAAACTGTTTTTT
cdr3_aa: CASSESRGGDGEKLFF

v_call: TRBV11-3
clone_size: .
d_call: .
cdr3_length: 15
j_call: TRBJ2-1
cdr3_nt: TGTGCCAGCAGCTTAAGGACAAACTCCTACAATGAGCAGTTCTTC
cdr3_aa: CASSLRTNSYNEQFF

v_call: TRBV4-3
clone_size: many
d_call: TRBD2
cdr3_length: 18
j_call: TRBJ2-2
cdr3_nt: TGCGCCAGCAGCCCGAGGGTAGCGGGAGCAACAGGCACCGGGGAGCTGTTTTTT
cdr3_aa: CASSPRVAGATGTGELFF

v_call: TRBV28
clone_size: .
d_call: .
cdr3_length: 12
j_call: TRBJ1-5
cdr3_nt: TGTGCCAGCAGTCCGAACAGGCGATTGATTCATTTT
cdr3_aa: CASSPNRRLIHF

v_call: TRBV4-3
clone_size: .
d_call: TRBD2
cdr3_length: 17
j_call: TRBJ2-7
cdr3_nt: TGCGCCAGCAGCCAATCCGCCGGGACTAGCGGGAAGTACGAGCAGTACTTC
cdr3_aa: CASSQSAGTSGKYEQYF